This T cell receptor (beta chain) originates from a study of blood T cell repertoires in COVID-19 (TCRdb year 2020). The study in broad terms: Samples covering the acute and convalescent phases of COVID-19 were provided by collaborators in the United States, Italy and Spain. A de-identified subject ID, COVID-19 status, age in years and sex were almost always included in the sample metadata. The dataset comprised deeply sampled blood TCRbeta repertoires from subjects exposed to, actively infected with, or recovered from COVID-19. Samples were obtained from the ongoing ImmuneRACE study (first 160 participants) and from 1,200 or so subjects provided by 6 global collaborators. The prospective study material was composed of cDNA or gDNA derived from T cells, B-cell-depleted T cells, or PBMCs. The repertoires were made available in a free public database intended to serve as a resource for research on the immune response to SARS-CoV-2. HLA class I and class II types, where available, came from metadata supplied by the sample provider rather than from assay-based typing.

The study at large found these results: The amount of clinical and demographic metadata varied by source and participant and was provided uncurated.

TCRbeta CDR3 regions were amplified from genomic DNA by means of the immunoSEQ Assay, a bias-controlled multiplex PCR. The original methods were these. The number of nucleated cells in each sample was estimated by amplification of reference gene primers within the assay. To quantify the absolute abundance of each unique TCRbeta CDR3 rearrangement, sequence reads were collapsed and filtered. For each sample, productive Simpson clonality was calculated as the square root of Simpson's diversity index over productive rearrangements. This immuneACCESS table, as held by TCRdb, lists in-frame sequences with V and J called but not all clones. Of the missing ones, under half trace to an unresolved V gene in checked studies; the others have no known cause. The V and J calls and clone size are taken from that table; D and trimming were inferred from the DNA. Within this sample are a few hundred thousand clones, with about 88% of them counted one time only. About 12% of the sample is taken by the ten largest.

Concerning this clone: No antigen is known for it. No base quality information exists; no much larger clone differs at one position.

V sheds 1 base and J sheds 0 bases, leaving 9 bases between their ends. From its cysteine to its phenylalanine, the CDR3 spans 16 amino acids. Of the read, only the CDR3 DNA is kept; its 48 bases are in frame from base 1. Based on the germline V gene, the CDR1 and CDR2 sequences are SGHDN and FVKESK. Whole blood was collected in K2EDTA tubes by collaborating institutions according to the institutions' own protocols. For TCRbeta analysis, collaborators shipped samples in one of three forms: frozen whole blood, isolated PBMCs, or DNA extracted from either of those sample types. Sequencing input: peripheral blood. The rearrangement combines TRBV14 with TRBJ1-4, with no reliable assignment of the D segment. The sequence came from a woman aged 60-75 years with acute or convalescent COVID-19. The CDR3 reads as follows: CASSQVIASTNEKLFF. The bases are TGTGCCAGCAGCCAAGTGATAGCCTCAACTAATGAAAAACTGTTTTTT.